This is a list of T cell receptor beta chains from one sample in a study of T cells in Graves' hyperthyroidism and ophthalmopathy. One entry per CDR3 protein, called by TCRdb with MiXCR from the multiplex PCR reads. The table has some 270,000 distinct CDR3 sequences, roughly 15% seen once. The sample taken for sequencing was blood. These receptors were taken from a middle-aged woman with Graves' hyperthyroidism. The CDR3 runs from the conserved cysteine through the conserved F or W. The D gene is left open where the match is weak. Clone sizes are given selectively: once, few, many, or a class where the clone is expanded.

v_call	j_call	cdr3_length	d_call	clone_size	cdr3_aa	cdr3_nt
TRBV18	TRBJ2-5	17	TRBD1	NA	CASSPTPLRDRARTQYF	TGTGCCAGCTCACCGACACCGCTCCGGGACAGGGCTAGGACCCAGTACTTC
TRBV29-1	TRBJ1-1	13	NA	many	CSVESGGNTEAFF	TGCAGCGTTGAAAGCGGGGGGAACACTGAAGCTTTCTTT
TRBV11-2	TRBJ2-3	14	NA	many	CASSLAGIADTQYF	TGTGCCAGCAGCTTAGCAGGGATTGCGGATACGCAGTATTTT
TRBV29-1	TRBJ2-3	14	TRBD2	many	CSYNDGRGTDTQYF	TGCAGCTATAACGACGGGAGGGGTACAGATACGCAGTATTTT
TRBV6-1	TRBJ1-6	10	NA	many	CAGGGSPLHF	TGTGCGGGTGGTGGTTCACCCCTCCACTTT
TRBV12-3/TRBV12-4	TRBJ1-2	15	NA	many	CASSLRRAGYYGYTF	TGTGCCAGCAGTTTACGGAGGGCAGGTTACTATGGCTACACCTTC
TRBV5-1	TRBJ1-2	14	TRBD1	many	CASSTGGDLGGYTF	TGCGCCAGCAGTACAGGGGGCGACCTAGGCGGCTACACCTTC
TRBV2	TRBJ1-5	14	NA	many	CASSSSGVNQPQHF	TGTGCCAGCAGTTCTTCAGGGGTCAATCAGCCCCAGCATTTT
TRBV12-3/TRBV12-4	TRBJ2-7	17	TRBD2	NA	CASSEFFLAGVSDEQYF	TGTGCCAGCAGTGAATTTTTTCTAGCGGGAGTGTCGGACGAGCAGTACTTC
TRBV12-3/TRBV12-4	TRBJ2-5	15	NA	many	CASRSYVSEKETQYF	TGTGCCAGCAGATCTTACGTGTCTGAAAAAGAGACCCAGTACTTC
TRBV7-3	TRBJ2-1	16	NA	few	CASSLGGRADYNEQFF	TGTGCCAGCAGCCTAGGGGGGAGGGCCGATTACAATGAGCAGTTCTTC
TRBV2	TRBJ1-4	15	NA	many	CASSPGSSGGEKLFF	TGTGCCAGCAGCCCCGGGTCTTCAGGAGGCGAAAAACTGTTTTTT
TRBV2	TRBJ1-5	10	NA	many	CASGHQPQHF	TGTGCCAGCGGGCATCAGCCCCAGCATTTT
TRBV18	TRBJ1-6	16	TRBD1	NA	CASSHRRQGDNSPLHF	TGTGCCAGCTCACACCGACGACAGGGGGATAATTCACCCCTCCACTTT
TRBV28	TRBJ1-3	11	NA	many	CASSDGNTIYF	TGTGCCAGCAGCGATGGAAACACCATATATTTT
TRBV20-1	TRBJ2-5	16	TRBD2	NA	CSAKYQTSGRGGTQYF	TGCAGTGCTAAATACCAGACTAGCGGGAGGGGGGGGACCCAGTACTTC
TRBV2	TRBJ2-3	13	TRBD1	many	CASATGVTNTQYF	TGTGCCAGCGCTACAGGGGTTACCAATACGCAGTATTTT
TRBV2	TRBJ1-3	13	NA	many	CASGESDGNTIYF	TGTGCCAGCGGGGAATCTGACGGAAACACCATATATTTT
TRBV29-1	TRBJ2-7	15	TRBD1	many	CSVGAGGQGFDEQYF	TGCAGCGTGGGGGCCGGGGGACAGGGGTTCGACGAGCAGTACTTC
TRBV6-1	TRBJ1-5	15	NA	few	CASSEGPYSNQPQHF	TGTGCCAGCAGTGAGGGACCTTATAGCAATCAGCCCCAGCATTTT
TRBV18	TRBJ1-1	16	NA	NA	CASSPFVQGMNTEAFF	TGTGCCAGCTCACCCTTTGTCCAGGGTATGAACACTGAAGCTTTCTTT
TRBV10-1	TRBJ1-4	15	NA	NA	CASSRGQGLNEKLFF	TGCGCCAGCAGTCGAGGCCAGGGACTCAATGAAAAACTGTTTTTT
TRBV7-2	TRBJ2-2	16	TRBD2	many	CASRKVAGGSTGELFF	TGTGCCAGCAGGAAGGTAGCGGGAGGGTCCACCGGGGAGCTGTTTTTT
TRBV11-1	TRBJ2-1	15	NA	many	CASSFEGSTYNEQFF	TGTGCCAGCAGCTTTGAAGGGAGTACCTACAATGAGCAGTTCTTC
TRBV20-1	TRBJ2-1	13	TRBD2	NA	CSAPSPTSDEQFF	TGCAGTGCGCCCTCCCCGACTAGCGATGAGCAGTTCTTC
TRBV28	TRBJ1-6	16	NA	NA	CASTTFSGPGGSPLHF	TGTGCCAGCACCACTTTCTCCGGGCCCGGAGGATCACCCCTCCACTTT
TRBV6-5	TRBJ1-2	15	NA	many	CASSYSGGGTYGYTF	TGTGCCAGCAGTTACTCTGGTGGAGGTACCTATGGCTACACCTTC
TRBV6-5	TRBJ1-3	14	NA	many	CASSYGISGNTIYF	TGTGCCAGCAGTTACGGAATCTCTGGAAACACCATATATTTT
TRBV7-2	TRBJ2-7	17	TRBD2	many	CASSLATSATISYEQYF	TGTGCCAGCAGCCTCGCCACTAGCGCGACGATTTCCTACGAGCAGTACTTC
TRBV27	TRBJ2-7	14	TRBD1	few	CASSVGTGRVGQYF	TGTGCCAGCAGTGTAGGGACAGGGCGCGTGGGGCAGTACTTC
TRBV6-1	TRBJ2-5	16	TRBD2	many	CASRRGLAEYQETQYF	TGTGCCAGCAGGAGGGGACTAGCTGAGTACCAAGAGACCCAGTACTTC
TRBV6-1	TRBJ2-3	13	NA	few	CALRVEGTDTQYF	TGTGCCTTGAGAGTCGAGGGCACAGATACGCAGTATTTT
TRBV6-1	TRBJ2-7	15	NA	many	CASRRDRDSTYEQYF	TGTGCCAGCAGACGTGACAGGGACTCTACCTACGAGCAGTACTTC
TRBV3-1	TRBJ2-4	15	NA	NA	CASSKQSLDKNIQYF	TGTGCCAGCAGCAAGCAGTCCCTAGACAAAAACATTCAGTACTTC
TRBV20-1	TRBJ1-5	13	NA	few	CSANTGAGQPQHF	TGCAGTGCTAATACCGGAGCGGGACAGCCCCAGCATTTT
TRBV19	TRBJ1-6	16	NA	many	CASCDSAITHNSPLHF	TGTGCCAGTTGTGACAGCGCAATAACGCATAATTCACCCCTCCACTTT
TRBV6-4	TRBJ1-5	16	TRBD1	NA	CASSASRDRGAQPQHF	TGTGCCAGCAGTGCCTCGAGGGACAGGGGCGCTCAGCCCCAGCATTTT
TRBV25-1	TRBJ1-4	14	TRBD1	NA	CASSDQGAGEKLFF	TGTGCCAGCAGTGACCAGGGGGCGGGTGAAAAACTGTTTTTT
TRBV29-1	TRBJ1-2	10	NA	few	CSVDGGGYTF	TGCAGCGTTGACGGGGGGGGCTACACCTTC
TRBV20-1	TRBJ1-6	15	TRBD1	few	CSAPLTGDYNSPLHF	TGCAGTGCTCCACTGACAGGGGATTATAATTCACCCCTCCACTTT
TRBV12-3/TRBV12-4	TRBJ2-3	14	TRBD2	many	CASSPTSGTDTQYF	TGTGCCAGCAGTCCGACTAGCGGCACAGATACGCAGTATTTT